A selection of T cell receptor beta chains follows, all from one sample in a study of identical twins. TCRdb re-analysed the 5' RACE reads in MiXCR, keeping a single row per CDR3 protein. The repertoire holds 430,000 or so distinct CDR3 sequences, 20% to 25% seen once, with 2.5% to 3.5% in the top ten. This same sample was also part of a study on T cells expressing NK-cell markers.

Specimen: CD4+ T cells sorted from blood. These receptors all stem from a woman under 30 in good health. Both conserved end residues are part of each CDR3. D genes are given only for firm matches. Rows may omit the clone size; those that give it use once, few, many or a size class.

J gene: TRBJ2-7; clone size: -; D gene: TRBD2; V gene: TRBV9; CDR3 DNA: TGTGCCAGCAGCGCCGCGGCGGGGGGGTTAAGCTCCTACGAGCAGTACTTC; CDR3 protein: CASSAAAGGLSSYEQYF
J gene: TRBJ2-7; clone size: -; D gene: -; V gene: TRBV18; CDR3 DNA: TGTGCCAGCTCACCCGACTCCTGGGGCGAGCAGTACTTC; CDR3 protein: CASSPDSWGEQYF
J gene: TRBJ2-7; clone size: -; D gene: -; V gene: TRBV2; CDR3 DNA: TGTGCCACTAGACGGGACACCTCCTACGAGCAGTACTTC; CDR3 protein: CATRRDTSYEQYF
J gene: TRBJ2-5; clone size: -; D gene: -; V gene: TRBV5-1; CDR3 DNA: TGCGCCAGCAGCTTGAGGGGCCTAGGGATTCGGGAGACCCAGTACTTC; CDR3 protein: CASSLRGLGIRETQYF
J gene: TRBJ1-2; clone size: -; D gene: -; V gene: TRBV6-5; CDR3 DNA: TGTGCCAGCAGTTACTCAGCCAGGGGTTACTATGGCTACACCTTC; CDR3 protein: CASSYSARGYYGYTF
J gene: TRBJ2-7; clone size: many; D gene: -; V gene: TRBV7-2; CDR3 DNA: TGTGCCAGCAGCTTCTGGGGGTACGAGCAGTACTTC; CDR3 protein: CASSFWGYEQYF
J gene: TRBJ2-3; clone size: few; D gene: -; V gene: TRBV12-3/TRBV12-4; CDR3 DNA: TGTGCCAGCAGGACCGGCACAGATACGCAGTATTTT; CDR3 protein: CASRTGTDTQYF
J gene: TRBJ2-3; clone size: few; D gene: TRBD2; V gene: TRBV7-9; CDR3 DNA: TGTGCCAGCAGCAGATTTACGGCTAGCGGAACCGCAGATACGCAGTATTTT; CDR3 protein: CASSRFTASGTADTQYF
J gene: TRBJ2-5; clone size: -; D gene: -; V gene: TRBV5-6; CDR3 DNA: TGTGCCGGCAGCTTGGGATTCCAGCGGGCGCTCCAAGAGACCCAGTACTTC; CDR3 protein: CAGSLGFQRALQETQYF
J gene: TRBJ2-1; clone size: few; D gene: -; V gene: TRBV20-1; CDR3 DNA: TGCAGTGCTAGAGATCCATTACAGGGCGTGAATGAGCAGTTCTTC; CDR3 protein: CSARDPLQGVNEQFF
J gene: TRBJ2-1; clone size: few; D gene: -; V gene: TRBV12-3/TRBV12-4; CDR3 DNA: TGTGCCAGCAGTTTTTGGGAATCAGCTGTCAATGAGCAGTTCTTC; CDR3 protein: CASSFWESAVNEQFF
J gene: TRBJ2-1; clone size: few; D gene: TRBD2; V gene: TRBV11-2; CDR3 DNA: TGTGCCAGCAGCTTAGTGTACCGGACTAGCAACTACAATGAGCAGTTCTTC; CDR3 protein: CASSLVYRTSNYNEQFF
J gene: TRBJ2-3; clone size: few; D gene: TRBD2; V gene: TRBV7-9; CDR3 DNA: TGTGCCAGCAGCTTGCAGTTTGGCGGGGGGATCACAGATACGCAGTATTTT; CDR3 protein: CASSLQFGGGITDTQYF
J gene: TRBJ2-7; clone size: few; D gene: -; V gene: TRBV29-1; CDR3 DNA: TGCAGCGTCGGAGAGTGGGAGCAGTACTTC; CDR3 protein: CSVGEWEQYF
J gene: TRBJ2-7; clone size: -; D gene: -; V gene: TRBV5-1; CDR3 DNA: TGCGCCAGCAGCTTGGAACCCGCGACCTACGAGCAGTACTTC; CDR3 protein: CASSLEPATYEQYF
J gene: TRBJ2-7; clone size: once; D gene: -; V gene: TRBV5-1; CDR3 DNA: TGCGCCAGCAGCTTGGGGGGGACGGGGCCAGACGAGCAGTACTTC; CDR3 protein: CASSLGGTGPDEQYF
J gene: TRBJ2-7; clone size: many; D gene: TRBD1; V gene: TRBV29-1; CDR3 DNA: TGCAGCGTCCACCCGGGACAGGGGACCTACGAGCAGTACTTC; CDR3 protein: CSVHPGQGTYEQYF
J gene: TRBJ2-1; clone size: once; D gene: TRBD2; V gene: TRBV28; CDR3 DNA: TGTGCCAGCAATGCACCTCGCAGTCCCTTGGGGAGGGGCACCTACAATGAGCAGTTCTTC; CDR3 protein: CASNAPRSPLGRGTYNEQFF
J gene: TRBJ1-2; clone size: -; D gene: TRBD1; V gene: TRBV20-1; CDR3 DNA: TGCAGTGCTACCGACAGGGGGCATGCCTATGGCTACACCTTC; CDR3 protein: CSATDRGHAYGYTF
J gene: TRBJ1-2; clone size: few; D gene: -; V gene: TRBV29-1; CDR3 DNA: TGCAGCGTTGAACCCGGAAGGGGCTCGGGCTACACCTTC; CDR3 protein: CSVEPGRGSGYTF
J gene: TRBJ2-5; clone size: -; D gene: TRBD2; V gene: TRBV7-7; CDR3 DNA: TGTGCTAGCAGCTCGGAAGGCGGGGGGGCGATCGAGACCCAGTACTTC; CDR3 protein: CASSSEGGGAIETQYF
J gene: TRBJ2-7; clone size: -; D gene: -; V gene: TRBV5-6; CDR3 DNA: TGTGCCAGCACCTCGCTTGGGGGCACCTACGAGCAGTACTTC; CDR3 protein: CASTSLGGTYEQYF
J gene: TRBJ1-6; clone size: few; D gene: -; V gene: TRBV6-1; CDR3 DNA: TGTGCCAGCTCGGTGGGGTTTAACAATTCACCCCTCCACTTT; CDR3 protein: CASSVGFNNSPLHF
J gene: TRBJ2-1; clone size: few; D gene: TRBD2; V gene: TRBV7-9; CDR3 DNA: TGTGCCAGCAACTCCCCGACTAGCGCCTATGAGCAGTTCTTC; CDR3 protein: CASNSPTSAYEQFF
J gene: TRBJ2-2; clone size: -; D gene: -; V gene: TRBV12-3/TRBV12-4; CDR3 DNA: TGTGCCAGCAGTCTGGTTGGATCCGGGGAGCTGTTTTTT; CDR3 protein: CASSLVGSGELFF
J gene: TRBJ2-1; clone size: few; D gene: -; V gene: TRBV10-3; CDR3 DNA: TGTGCCATCAGTGTGGTTACCCACTCAGGGGAGCAGTTCTTC; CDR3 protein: CAISVVTHSGEQFF
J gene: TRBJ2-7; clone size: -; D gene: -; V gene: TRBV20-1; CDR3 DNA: TGCAGTGCTAGGGGGAACCAGGGTCCCTACGAGCAGTACTTC; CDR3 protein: CSARGNQGPYEQYF
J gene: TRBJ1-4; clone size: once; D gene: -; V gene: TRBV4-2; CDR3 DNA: TGTGCCATGGGCCCCGGGAATTGGCGGCTAACTAATGAAAAACTGTTTTTT; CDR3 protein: CAMGPGNWRLTNEKLFF
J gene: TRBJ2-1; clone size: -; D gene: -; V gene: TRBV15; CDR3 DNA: TGTGCCACCAGCCGTGGGACAAGCAATGAGCAGTTCTTC; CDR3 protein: CATSRGTSNEQFF